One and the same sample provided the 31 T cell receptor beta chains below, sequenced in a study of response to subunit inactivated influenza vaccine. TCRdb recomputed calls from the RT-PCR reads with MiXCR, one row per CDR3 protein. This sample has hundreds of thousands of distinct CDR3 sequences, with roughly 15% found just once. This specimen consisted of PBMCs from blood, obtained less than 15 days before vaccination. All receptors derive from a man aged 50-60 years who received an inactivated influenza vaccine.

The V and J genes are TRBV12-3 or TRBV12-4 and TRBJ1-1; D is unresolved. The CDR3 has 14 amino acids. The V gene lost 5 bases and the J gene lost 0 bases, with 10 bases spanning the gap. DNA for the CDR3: TGTGCCAGCAGTCCCGGGTCCATGAACACTGAAGCTTTCTTT. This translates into CASSPGSMNTEAFF.

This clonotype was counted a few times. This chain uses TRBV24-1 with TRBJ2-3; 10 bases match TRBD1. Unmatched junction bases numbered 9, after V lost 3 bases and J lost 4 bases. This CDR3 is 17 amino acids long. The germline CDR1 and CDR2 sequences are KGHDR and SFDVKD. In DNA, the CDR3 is TGTGCCACCAGTGATCCAAGGACAGGGGGTCTCTCAGATACGCAGTATTTT. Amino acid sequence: CATSDPRTGGLSDTQYF.

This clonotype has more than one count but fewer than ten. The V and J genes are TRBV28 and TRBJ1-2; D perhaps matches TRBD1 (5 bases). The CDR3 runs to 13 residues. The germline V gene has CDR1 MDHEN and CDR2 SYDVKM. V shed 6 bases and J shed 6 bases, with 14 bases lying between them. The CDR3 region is CASSLKGTHGYTF. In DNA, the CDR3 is TGTGCCAGCAGCCTAAAGGGGACCCATGGCTACACCTTC.

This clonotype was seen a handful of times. The CDR3 is CASSRSSVLDNEQFF. The DNA for the CDR3 is TGTGCCAGCTCGCGATCGAGTGTGCTCGACAATGAGCAGTTCTTC. J is TRBJ2-1 and V is TRBV18; D unresolved. V gave up 6 bases and J gave up 5 bases, with 17 bases separating them. Germline V gives CDR1 KGHSH, CDR2 LQKENI. There are 15 residues in the CDR3.

CDR3 region: CASSLFTGRRGEKLFF. The CDR3 nucleotides are TGTGCCAGCAGCCTATTCACAGGGCGCAGGGGTGAAAAACTGTTTTTT. V is TRBV7-2 and J is TRBJ1-4, with D possibly TRBD1 on 6 matching bases. V lost 5 bases and J lost 7, with 20 bases in between. CDR3 length equals 16 residues. Per germline, CDR1 SGHTA and CDR2 FQGNSA.

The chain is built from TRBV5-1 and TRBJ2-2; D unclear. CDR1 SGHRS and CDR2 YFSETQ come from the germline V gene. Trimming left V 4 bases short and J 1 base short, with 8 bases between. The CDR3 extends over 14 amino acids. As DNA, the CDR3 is TGCGCCAGCAGCAATCACAGGAACACCGGGGAGCTGTTTTTT. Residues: CASSNHRNTGELFF.

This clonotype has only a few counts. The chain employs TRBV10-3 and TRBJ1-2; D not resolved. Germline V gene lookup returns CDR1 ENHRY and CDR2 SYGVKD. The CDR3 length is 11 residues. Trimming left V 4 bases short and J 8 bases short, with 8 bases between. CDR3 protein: CAISVAVGYTF. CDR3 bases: TGTGCCATCAGTGTAGCTGTGGGCTACACCTTC.

The CDR3 DNA sequence: TGCAGTGCTACCTTTAGCGGGAGGGCCAATGAGCAGTTCTTC. Protein product: CSATFSGRANEQFF. The chain combines TRBV20-1 with TRBJ2-1; 11 nucleotides match TRBD2. Germline V lookup: CDR1 DFQATT, CDR2 SNEGSKA (reference sequence). CDR3 length equals 14 residues. J gave up 6 bases and V 4 bases, and 5 bases lay outside the gene matches.

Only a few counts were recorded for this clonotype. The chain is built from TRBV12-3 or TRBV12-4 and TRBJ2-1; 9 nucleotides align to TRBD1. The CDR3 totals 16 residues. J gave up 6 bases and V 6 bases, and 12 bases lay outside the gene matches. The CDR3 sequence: CASRRYTGTGINEQFF. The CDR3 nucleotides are TGTGCCAGCAGACGATATACCGGGACAGGGATCAATGAGCAGTTCTTC.

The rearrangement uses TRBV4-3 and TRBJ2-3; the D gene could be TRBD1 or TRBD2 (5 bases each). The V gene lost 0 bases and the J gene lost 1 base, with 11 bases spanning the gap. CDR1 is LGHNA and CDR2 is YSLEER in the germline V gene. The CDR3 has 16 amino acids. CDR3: CASSQDDRGGTDTQYF. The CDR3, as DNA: TGCGCCAGCAGCCAAGATGACCGGGGCGGCACAGATACGCAGTATTTT.

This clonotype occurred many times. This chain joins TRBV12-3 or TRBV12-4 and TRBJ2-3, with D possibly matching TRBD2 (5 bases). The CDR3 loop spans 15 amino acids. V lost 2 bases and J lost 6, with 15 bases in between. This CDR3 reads CASSLSLGGLDTQYF. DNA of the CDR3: TGTGCCAGCAGTTTAAGCTTGGGCGGGTTGGATACGCAGTATTTT.

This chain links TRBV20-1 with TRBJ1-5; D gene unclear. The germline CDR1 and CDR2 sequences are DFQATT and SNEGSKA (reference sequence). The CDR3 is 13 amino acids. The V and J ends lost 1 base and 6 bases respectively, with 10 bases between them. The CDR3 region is CSARGQEGQPQHF. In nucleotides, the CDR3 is TGCAGTGCTAGAGGGCAGGAGGGTCAGCCCCAGCATTTT.

The CDR3 nucleotides are TGCGCCAGCAGCCGAGGACTAGCGCTCGACACCGGGGAGCTGTTTTTT. Protein product: CASSRGLALDTGELFF. V gene TRBV4-3 combines with J gene TRBJ2-2; 9 nucleotides align to TRBD2. Per germline, CDR1 LGHNA and CDR2 YSLEER. Trimming took 4 bases from V and 3 from J; bases not matched to a gene: 6. The CDR3 consists of 16 residues.

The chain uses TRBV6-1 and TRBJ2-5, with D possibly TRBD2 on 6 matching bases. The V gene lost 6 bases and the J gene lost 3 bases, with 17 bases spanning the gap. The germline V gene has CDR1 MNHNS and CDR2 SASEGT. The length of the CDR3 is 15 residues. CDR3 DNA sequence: TGTGCCAGCAGAAACTTCGGGACTGAAAAAGAGACCCAGTACTTC. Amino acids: CASRNFGTEKETQYF.

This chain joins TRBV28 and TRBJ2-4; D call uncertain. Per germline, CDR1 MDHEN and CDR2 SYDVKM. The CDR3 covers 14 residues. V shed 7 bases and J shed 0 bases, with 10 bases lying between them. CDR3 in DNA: TGTGCCAGCACCGTGGCCTTAGCCAAAAACATTCAGTACTTC. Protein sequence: CASTVALAKNIQYF.

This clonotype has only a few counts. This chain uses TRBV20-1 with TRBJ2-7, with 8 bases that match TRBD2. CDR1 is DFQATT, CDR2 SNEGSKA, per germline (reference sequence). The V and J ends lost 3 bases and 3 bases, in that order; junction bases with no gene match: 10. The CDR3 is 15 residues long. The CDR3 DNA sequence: TGCAGTGCTAGGCGGGGACTAGGGGTTCTCTACGAGCAGTACTTC. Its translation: CSARRGLGVLYEQYF.

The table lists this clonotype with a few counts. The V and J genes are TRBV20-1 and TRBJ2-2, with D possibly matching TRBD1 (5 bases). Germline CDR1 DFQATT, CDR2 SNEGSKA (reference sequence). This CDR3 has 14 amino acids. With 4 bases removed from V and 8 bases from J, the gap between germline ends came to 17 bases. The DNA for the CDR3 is TGCAGTGCTACACAATCTCGCAGGGAAGGGGAGCTGTTTTTT. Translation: CSATQSRREGELFF.

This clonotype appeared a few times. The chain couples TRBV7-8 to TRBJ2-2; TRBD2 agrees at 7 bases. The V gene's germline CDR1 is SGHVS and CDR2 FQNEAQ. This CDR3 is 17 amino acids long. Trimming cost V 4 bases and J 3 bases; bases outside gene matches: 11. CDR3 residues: CASSSRERGRYTGELFF. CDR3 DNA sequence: TGTGCCAGCAGCTCCCGGGAGCGGGGTCGATACACCGGGGAGCTGTTTTTT.

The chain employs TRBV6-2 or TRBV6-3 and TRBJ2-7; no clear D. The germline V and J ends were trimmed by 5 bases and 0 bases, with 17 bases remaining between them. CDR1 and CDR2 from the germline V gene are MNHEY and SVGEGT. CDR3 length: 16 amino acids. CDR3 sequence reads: CASSLFGSAFSYEQYF. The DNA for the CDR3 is TGTGCCAGCAGTCTCTTTGGGTCAGCTTTCTCCTACGAGCAGTACTTC.

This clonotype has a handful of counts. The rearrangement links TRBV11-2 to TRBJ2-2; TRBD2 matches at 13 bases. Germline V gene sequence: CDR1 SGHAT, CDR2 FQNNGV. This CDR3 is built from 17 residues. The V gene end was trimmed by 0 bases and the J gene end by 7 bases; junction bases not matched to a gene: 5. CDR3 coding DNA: TGTGCCAGCAGCTTAGAGACTAGCGGGAGGATTTTCGGGGAGCTGTTTTTT. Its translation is CASSLETSGRIFGELFF.

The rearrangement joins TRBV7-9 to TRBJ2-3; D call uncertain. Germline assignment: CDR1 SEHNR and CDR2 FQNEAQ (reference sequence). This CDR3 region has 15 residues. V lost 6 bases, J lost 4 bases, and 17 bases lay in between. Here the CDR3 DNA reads TGTGCCAGCAGACCCGGGTCCCCAGGCGCAGATACGCAGTATTTT. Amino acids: CASRPGSPGADTQYF.

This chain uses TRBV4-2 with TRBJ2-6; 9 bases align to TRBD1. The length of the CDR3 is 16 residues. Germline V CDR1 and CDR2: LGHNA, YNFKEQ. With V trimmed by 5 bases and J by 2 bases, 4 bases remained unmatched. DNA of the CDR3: TGTGCCAGCAGCTACCGGGACAGGGCTGGGGCCAACGTCCTGACTTTC. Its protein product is CASSYRDRAGANVLTF.

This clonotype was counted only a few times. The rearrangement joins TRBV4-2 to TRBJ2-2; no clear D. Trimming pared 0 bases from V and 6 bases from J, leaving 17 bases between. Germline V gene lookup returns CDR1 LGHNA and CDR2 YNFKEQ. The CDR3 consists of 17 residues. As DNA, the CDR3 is TGTGCCAGCAGCCAAGAAAAGGGTGAAGGGATCCCCGGGGAGCTGTTTTTT. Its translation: CASSQEKGEGIPGELFF.

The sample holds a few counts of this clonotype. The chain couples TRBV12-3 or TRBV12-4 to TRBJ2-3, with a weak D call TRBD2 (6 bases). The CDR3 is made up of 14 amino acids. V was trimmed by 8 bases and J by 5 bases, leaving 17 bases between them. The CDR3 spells CASRRGGILDTQYF. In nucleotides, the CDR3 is TGTGCCAGCCGTCGTGGCGGGATCTTAGATACGCAGTATTTT.

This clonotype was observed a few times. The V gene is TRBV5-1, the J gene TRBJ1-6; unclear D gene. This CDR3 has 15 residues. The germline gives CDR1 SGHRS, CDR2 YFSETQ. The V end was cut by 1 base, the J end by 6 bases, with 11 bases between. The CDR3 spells CASSLSGDSNSPLHF. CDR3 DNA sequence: TGCGCCAGCAGCTTGTCGGGAGATAGTAATTCACCCCTCCACTTT.

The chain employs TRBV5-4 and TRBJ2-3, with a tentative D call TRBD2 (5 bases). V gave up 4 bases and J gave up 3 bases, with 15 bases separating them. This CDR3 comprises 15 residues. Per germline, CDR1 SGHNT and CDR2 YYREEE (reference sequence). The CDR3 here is CASSGVRGSTDTQYF. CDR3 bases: TGTGCCAGCAGCGGGGTCCGGGGTTCGACAGATACGCAGTATTTT.

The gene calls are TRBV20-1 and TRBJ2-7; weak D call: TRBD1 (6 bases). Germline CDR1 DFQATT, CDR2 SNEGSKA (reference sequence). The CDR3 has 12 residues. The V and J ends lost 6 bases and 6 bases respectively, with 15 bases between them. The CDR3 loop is CSALLTGTEQYF. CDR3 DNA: TGCAGTGCCCTACTTACAGGGACCGAGCAGTACTTC.

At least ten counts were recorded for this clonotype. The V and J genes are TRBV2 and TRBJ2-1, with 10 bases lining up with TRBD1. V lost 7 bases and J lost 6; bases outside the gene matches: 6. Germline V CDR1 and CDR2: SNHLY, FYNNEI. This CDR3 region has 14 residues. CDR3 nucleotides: TGTGCCAGCAAGGGACAGGGGTTTCTCAATGAGCAGTTCTTC. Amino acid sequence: CASKGQGFLNEQFF.

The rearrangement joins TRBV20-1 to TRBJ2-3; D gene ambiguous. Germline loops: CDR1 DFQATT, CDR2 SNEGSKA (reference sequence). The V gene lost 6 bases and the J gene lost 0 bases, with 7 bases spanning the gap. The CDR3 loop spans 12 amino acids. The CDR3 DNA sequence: TGCAGTGCCTACACCAGCACAGATACGCAGTATTTT. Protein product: CSAYTSTDTQYF.

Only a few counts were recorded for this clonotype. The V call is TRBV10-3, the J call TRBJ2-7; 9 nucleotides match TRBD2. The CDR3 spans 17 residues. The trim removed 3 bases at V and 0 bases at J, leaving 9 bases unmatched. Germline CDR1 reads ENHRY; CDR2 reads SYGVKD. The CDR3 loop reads CAISDIRLAGNSYEQYF. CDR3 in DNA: TGTGCCATCAGTGATATAAGGCTAGCGGGGAACTCCTACGAGCAGTACTTC.

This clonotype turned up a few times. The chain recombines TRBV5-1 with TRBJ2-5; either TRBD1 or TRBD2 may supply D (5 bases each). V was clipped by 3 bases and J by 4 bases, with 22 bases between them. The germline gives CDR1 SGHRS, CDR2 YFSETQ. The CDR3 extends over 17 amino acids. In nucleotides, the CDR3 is TGCGCCAGCAGCTGGGCCCGGAATGGGGGTGTGGGAGAGACCCAGTACTTC. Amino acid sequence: CASSWARNGGVGETQYF.